The source of this T cell receptor (beta chain) is a study of blood T cell repertoires in COVID-19. J lost 4 bases, V lost 6 bases, and 6 bases had no gene match. Germline CDR1 is SNHLY and CDR2 is FYNNEI. This CDR3 is built from 14 residues. The protocol was immunoSEQ multiplex PCR, while the TCRdb copy is restricted to in-frame clones and leaves out a portion. The profile covers 200,000 to 250,000 clones, with about 88% appearing a single time and 2.5% to 3% taken by the ten largest. The sample was PBMCs or T cells enriched from blood (not recorded which). The genes are TRBV2 and TRBJ2-1; TRBD1 agrees at 7 bases. The clonotype comes from a woman in her twenties or thirties who had recovered from COVID-19. CDR3 sequence reads: CASRKGDSYNEQFF. The CDR3 coding sequence is TGTGCCAGCAGGAAGGGGGACAGTTACAATGAGCAGTTCTTC.